Shown below are 18 T cell receptor beta chains from a single sample sequenced in a study of T cell repertoires in cytomegalovirus infection (dated by TCRdb to between 2019 and 2020). TCRdb lists the instrument as Illumina HiSeq 1500. The raw public reads went through TCRdb reprocessing: fastp at Q25, MiXCR clone calling, in-frame beta chains kept. Identical CDR3 protein sequences are pooled into one entry, listed with their most common genes and DNA. This sample gives around 300,000 distinct CDR3 sequences in total; around a tenth of them show up just once. Over 3.5% of the sample comes from the top ten. The sequenced sample consisted of PBMCs. Receptors were obtained from a human donor in good health (CMV status not recorded). Some clones in this sample may be carry-over from other donors' samples.

The table lists this clonotype with many counts. The gene calls are TRBV7-2 and TRBJ1-6; 10 positions agree with TRBD1. There are 15 residues in the CDR3. With 4 bases clipped from V and 9 bases from J, the junction kept 6 bases outside the gene matches. Germline V CDR1 and CDR2: SGHTA, FQGNSA. CDR3 DNA: TGTGCCAGCAGCTCCCTCCGGGACAGGGGTTCACCCCTCCACTTT. Protein product: CASSSLRDRGSPLHF.

This clonotype was observed many times. V usage is TRBV7-9 and J usage is TRBJ1-1; D unclear. Germline values: CDR1 SEHNR, CDR2 FQNEAQ (reference sequence). Trimming stripped 3 bases from V and 5 bases from J, with 10 bases between. The CDR3 consists of 13 residues. CDR3 sequence: CASSLGERTEAFF. In DNA, the CDR3 is TGTGCCAGCAGCTTGGGAGAGAGAACTGAAGCTTTCTTT.

This clonotype came up many times. As DNA, the CDR3 is TGTGCCAGCAGCCCCCTCCGGACTAGCGGATCCAAAAACATTCAGTACTTC. Its protein is CASSPLRTSGSKNIQYF. The chain combines TRBV7-2 with TRBJ2-4; 10 bases are a match to TRBD2. J was trimmed by 2 bases and V by 5 bases; bases with no gene match: 9. Germline values: CDR1 SGHTA, CDR2 FQGNSA. The CDR3 contains 17 residues.

J is TRBJ1-2 and V is TRBV7-2; D remains unclear. From germline, CDR1 is SGHTA and CDR2 FQGNSA. The V end was cut by 5 bases, the J end by 4 bases, with 11 bases between. The CDR3 runs to 13 residues. The CDR3 DNA reads TGTGCCAGCAGCCAACCGACCGCCTATGGCTACACCTTC. It encodes CASSQPTAYGYTF.

This clonotype was recorded at least ten times. The rearrangement links TRBV7-2 to TRBJ1-5, with D possibly matching TRBD1 (5 bases). Germline loops: CDR1 SGHTA, CDR2 FQGNSA. The CDR3 has 15 amino acids. Trimming removed 5 bases at V and 3 bases at J, with 14 bases between. The DNA of the CDR3 is TGTGCCAGCAGCCACAGGTTAGGAGTCAATCAGCCCCAGCATTTT. Translating gives CASSHRLGVNQPQHF.

This clonotype showed up many times. The chain employs TRBV5-6 and TRBJ2-7; 9 bases align to TRBD1. V trimming: 0 bases; J trimming: 0 bases; junction bases outside the gene matches: 7. Germline CDR1 reads SGHDT; CDR2 reads YYEEEE. The CDR3 runs to 17 residues. This CDR3 is CASSLEIWGQGSYEQYF. The CDR3 DNA reads TGTGCCAGCAGCTTGGAAATTTGGGGACAGGGCTCCTACGAGCAGTACTTC.

The chain links TRBV7-2 to TRBJ1-6, with TRBD1 identical over 7 bases. The junction had 4 bases not matched to a gene; V was cut back by 1 base and J by 7 bases. In germline, CDR1 is SGHTA, CDR2 FQGNSA. The length of the CDR3 is 15 residues. CDR3 DNA: TGTGCCAGCAGCTTAGGCTCAGGGGGAAATTCACCCCTCCACTTT. Translating it yields CASSLGSGGNSPLHF.

There are many counts of this clonotype. The genes are TRBV19 and TRBJ2-1; D call uncertain. Germline CDR1 and CDR2: LNHDA and SQIVND (reference sequence). The CDR3 consists of 14 residues. Trimming left V 0 bases short and J 6 bases short, with 9 bases between. CDR3 nucleotides: TGTGCCAGTAGTATAGATCGACGGAGCAATGAGCAGTTCTTC. This codes for CASSIDRRSNEQFF.

This clonotype was counted only a few times. The V gene is TRBV5-1, the J gene TRBJ2-1; TRBD2 might be the D (6 bases). Germline V gene sequence: CDR1 SGHRS, CDR2 YFSETQ. This CDR3 region has 14 residues. Trimming shortened V by 2 bases and J by 5 bases, and 11 bases separated the two germline ends. The CDR3 loop is CASSFVGGDNEQFF. The CDR3 nucleotides are TGCGCCAGCAGCTTCGTCGGGGGAGACAATGAGCAGTTCTTC.

This chain's CDR3 is CASTPDGPLSYEQYF. CDR3 coding DNA: TGCGCCAGCACCCCGGACGGACCCCTCTCCTACGAGCAGTACTTC. The chain joins TRBV5-1 to TRBJ2-7, with D unresolved. V lost 6 bases, J lost 0 bases, and 16 bases lay in between. From germline, CDR1 is SGHRS and CDR2 YFSETQ. The CDR3 runs 15 residues.

V and J are TRBV12-3 or TRBV12-4 and TRBJ2-7; D may be TRBD1 (6 bases). This CDR3 has 14 residues. Trimming removed 6 bases at V and 0 bases at J, with 12 bases between. The CDR3 DNA is TGTGCCAGCAGGAAGGACAGCCACTCCTACGAGCAGTACTTC. Protein: CASRKDSHSYEQYF.

The CDR3 is CASSMVRGNEQYF. CDR3 nucleotide sequence: TGTGCCAGTAGTATGGTCAGGGGGAACGAGCAGTACTTC. The chain uses TRBV19 and TRBJ2-7; 7 bases are shared with TRBD1. CDR1 LNHDA and CDR2 SQIVND come from the germline V gene (reference sequence). This CDR3 contains 13 residues. The V gene end was trimmed by 3 bases and the J gene end by 5 bases; junction bases not matched to a gene: 4.

This clonotype was counted only a few times. This sequence joins TRBV20-1 and TRBJ1-1, with no clear D. Germline V lookup: CDR1 DFQATT, CDR2 SNEGSKA (reference sequence). There are 14 residues in the CDR3. The V and J ends lost 0 bases and 5 bases respectively, with 13 bases between them. The CDR3 bases are TGCAGTGCTAGAGATCTCGCGGGGAGAACTGAAGCTTTCTTT. This gives the protein CSARDLAGRTEAFF.

This chain joins TRBV7-2 and TRBJ2-5, with 9 bases that match TRBD2. CDR1 and CDR2 (germline): SGHTA, FQGNSA. There are 16 residues in the CDR3. The trim removed 5 bases at V and 4 bases at J, leaving 11 bases unmatched. The CDR3 sequence: CASSQRASGIRETQYF. The CDR3 region has the DNA TGTGCCAGCAGCCAGAGGGCTAGCGGGATTCGAGAGACCCAGTACTTC.

CDR3 nucleotide sequence: TGCAGTGCTAGCGGTCCGGGGATAAACTATGGCTACACCTTC. It is translated as CSASGPGINYGYTF. J is TRBJ1-2 and V is TRBV20-1; D is ambiguous. Trimming pared 3 bases from V and 2 bases from J, leaving 13 bases between. Germline lookup yields CDR1 DFQATT and CDR2 SNEGSKA (reference sequence). The CDR3 length is 14 residues.

The sample holds a few counts of this clonotype. The chain joins TRBV4-3 to TRBJ2-3; 9 bases are shared with TRBD2. CDR3 length: 16 amino acids. V was clipped by 1 base and J by 4 bases; unmatched bases: 6. From germline, CDR1 is LGHNA and CDR2 YSLEER. The CDR3 nucleotides are TGCGCCAGCAGCCAAGGGCCAGCGGGGGGATCAGATACGCAGTATTTT. This encodes CASSQGPAGGSDTQYF.

The chain has TRBV7-2 and TRBJ1-5; a possible D gene is TRBD1 (5 bases). V was shortened by 3 bases and J by 3 bases, with 12 bases between the two germline ends. This CDR3 region has 15 residues. Germline lookup yields CDR1 SGHTA and CDR2 FQGNSA. This CDR3 is CASSLTGGDNQPQHF. The CDR3 DNA sequence: TGTGCCAGCAGCTTGACCGGGGGGGACAATCAGCCCCAGCATTTT.

This clonotype was observed at least ten times. The V and J genes are TRBV7-2 and TRBJ1-2, with 7 bases identical to TRBD1. Germline trimming cut 3 bases from V and 1 base from J; bases unmatched to any gene: 2. Germline V gives CDR1 SGHTA, CDR2 FQGNSA. This CDR3 contains 14 residues. The CDR3 loop reads CASSLYRGNYGYTF. In DNA form, the CDR3 reads TGTGCCAGCAGCTTGTACAGGGGTAACTATGGCTACACCTTC. The variable domain in full, with the rest retrieved from reference TRBV7-2 and TRBJ1-2, is GAGVSQSPSNKVTEKGKDVELRCDPISGHTALYWYRQSLGQGLEFLIYFQGNSAPDKSGLPSDRFSAERTGGSVSTLTIQRTQQEDSAVYLCASSLYRGNYGYTFGSGTRLTVV.